The entry that follows covers one T cell receptor beta chain sequence. CDR1 is SGDLS and CDR2 is YYNGEE in the germline V gene. Trimming took 4 bases from V and 3 from J, leaving 19 bases between them. The CDR3 runs to 16 residues. This sample is part of a study of technical replicates of blood from four donors. The protocol was immunoSEQ multiplex PCR, while the TCRdb copy is restricted to in-frame clones and leaves out a portion. This sample yields 75,000 to 100,000 clones, of which about nine tenths are seen a single time; 0.25% to 0.35% belongs to the top ten. The J gene is TRBJ1-2, the V gene TRBV9, with D maybe TRBD1 (6 bases). The material sequenced was T cells isolated from PBMCs. This sequence was found in a human donor in good health. The CDR3 here is CASSPRTVGRDYGYTF. CDR3 DNA sequence: TGTGCCAGCAGCCCACGGACAGTTGGCAGGGACTATGGCTACACCTTC.